This TCR beta chain was sequenced during a study of blood T cell repertoires in COVID-19. For the study at large: Both acute and convalescent COVID-19 samples were obtained from the United States, Italy and Spain.

Authors' analysis steps: Reference gene primer amplification gave nucleated cell count estimates. The method was immunoSEQ multiplex PCR; TCRdb's version includes in-frame clones alone and lacks a portion of them. That table is the source of V, J and clone size, and D and trimming were worked out from the DNA. This table holds 250,000 to 300,000 clones, roughly 86% found once. This study enrolled people aged about 18 to 100 from around 25 US geographic areas. Recovered Cohort 3 donors showed two negative PCRs, clearance, or symptom resolution. Germline lookup yields CDR1 MDHEN and CDR2 SYDVKM. V was pared by 2 bases and J by 2 bases, with 6 bases of the junction left unmatched. The CDR3 has 15 residues.

The source of this sequence is a woman aged 55 to 70 who had recovered from COVID-19. Sequenced sample: PBMCs or T cells enriched from blood (not recorded which). This rearrangement joins TRBV28 to TRBJ2-7, with 7 bases identical to TRBD2. CDR3 DNA sequence: TGTGCCAGCAGTTTAAGCGGGACCGGGACCTACGAGCAGTACTTC. Its protein product is CASSLSGTGTYEQYF.